This TCR beta chain was obtained from a study of T cells in Graves' hyperthyroidism and ophthalmopathy. Study conclusions and caveats: The model identified upcoming ophthalmopathy a median approximately six months ahead of onset. Most clonotypes expanded in thyroid above 0.001 were likewise present in blood.

With regard to this clonotype: Its antigen is currently unknown.

TCR beta CDR3 region amplification was performed from RNA transcripts. First-round RT-PCR targeting the TCR CDR3 was performed with the HTBI primer set. TCRdb passed the multiplex PCR reads through MiXCR, listing each CDR3 protein once. The table has approximately 620,000 distinct CDR3 sequences, 16% seen once; the top ten hold 3% to 4%. A patient was excluded if there was uncontrolled infection, other autoimmune disease, pregnancy or lactation. Together with thyroid ultrasound, orbital computed tomography, serum thyroxine and TRAb, clinical symptoms were used for diagnoses. CDR3 length: 16 residues. Trimming removed 5 bases at V and 0 bases at J, with 16 bases between.

Sequenced sample: blood. This receptor was identified in a woman aged 35 to 49 with Graves' ophthalmopathy. The chain couples TRBV12-3 or TRBV12-4 to TRBJ2-5; maybe TRBD2 (6 bases). For the CDR3, the DNA is TGTGCCAGCAGTACGTGGGGCGGGGAGTACCAAGAGACCCAGTACTTC. It encodes CASSTWGGEYQETQYF.